Following are 32 T cell receptor beta chains from one sample sequenced in a study of graft-versus-host responses after intestinal transplantation. The protocol was immunoSEQ multiplex PCR, while the TCRdb copy is restricted to in-frame clones and leaves out a portion. The sample consists of about 16,000 clones, over 75% of them appearing once. The starting material was PBMCs, obtained about 110 days after intestinal transplant. These receptor sequences come from a human patient who received an intestinal transplant, so some T cells may come from the graft donor.

This clone was seen a few times. The V call is TRBV6-1, the J call TRBJ1-4, with unresolved D. Germline CDR1 and CDR2: MNHNS and SASEGT. CDR3 length: 14 amino acids. V lost 2 bases and J lost 5, with 9 bases in between. CDR3 residues: CASSELEENEKLFF. The CDR3, as DNA: TGTGCCAGCAGTGAATTGGAGGAAAATGAAAAACTGTTTTTT.

The V gene is TRBV6-5, the J gene TRBJ2-1; D might be TRBD1 (6 bases). V lost 6 bases and J lost 0, with 9 bases in between. The CDR3 has 14 residues. The germline V gene encodes CDR1 MNHEY and CDR2 SVGAGI. The CDR3 DNA sequence: TGTGCCAGCAGGCCGGGACACTCCTACAATGAGCAGTTCTTC. The encoded protein is CASRPGHSYNEQFF.

V and J are TRBV28 and TRBJ2-7; no clear D. The length of the CDR3 is 12 residues. CDR1 and CDR2 from the germline V gene are MDHEN and SYDVKM. With 4 bases removed from V and 2 bases from J, the gap between germline ends came to 6 bases. CDR3: CASSSLTYEQYF. DNA of the CDR3: TGTGCCAGCAGTTCCCTCACCTACGAGCAGTACTTC.

The table lists this clone with a count of one. The chain combines TRBV4-1 with TRBJ2-5; 12 bases are a match to TRBD2. Per germline, CDR1 MGHRA and CDR2 YSYEKL. The J segment lost 4 bases and the V segment lost 3 bases, leaving 3 bases of the junction unmatched. This CDR3 has 15 residues. The CDR3 coding sequence is TGCGCCAGCAGCCAGCCGGGACTAGCGGGAGAGACCCAGTACTTC. As protein: CASSQPGLAGETQYF.

Written as DNA, the CDR3 is TGTGCCAGCAGCGTAGATTGGGGCTATGGCTACACCTTC. Protein product: CASSVDWGYGYTF. This rearrangement joins TRBV9 to TRBJ1-2; no firm D call. The V end lost 0 bases, the J end lost 4 bases, and 7 bases lay between the germline ends. The CDR3 is made up of 13 amino acids. Germline V lookup: CDR1 SGDLS, CDR2 YYNGEE.

V is TRBV28 and J is TRBJ2-7; 9 bases fit TRBD2. With 4 bases clipped from V and 2 bases from J, the junction kept 6 bases outside the gene matches. Germline V lookup: CDR1 MDHEN, CDR2 SYDVKM. This CDR3 comprises 15 residues. CDR3 DNA: TGTGCCAGCAGTTCGTCTGGACTAGCGACCTACGAGCAGTACTTC. This translates into CASSSSGLATYEQYF.

This clone has only one observation. The rearrangement joins TRBV14 to TRBJ2-3; D not certain. Germline CDR1 and CDR2: SGHDN and FVKESK. Trimming removed 2 bases at V and 2 bases at J, with 17 bases between. The CDR3 has 17 amino acids. The CDR3 loop reads CASSQPQTALSTDTQYF. CDR3 sequence (DNA): TGTGCCAGCAGCCAACCTCAGACCGCCCTCTCCACAGATACGCAGTATTTT.

The chain combines TRBV7-9 with TRBJ1-4, with no clear D. The germline CDR1 and CDR2 sequences are SEHNR and FQNEAQ (reference sequence). The CDR3 has 13 amino acids. With 0 bases removed from V and 3 bases from J, the gap between germline ends came to 2 bases. The CDR3 bases are TGTGCCAGCAGCTTAGCACCTAATGAAAAACTGTTTTTT. This encodes CASSLAPNEKLFF.

J is TRBJ2-7 and V is TRBV27, with D possibly called TRBD1 or TRBD2 (5 bases each). The CDR3 loop spans 14 amino acids. Per germline, CDR1 MNHEY and CDR2 SMNVEV (reference sequence). With 3 bases removed from V and 3 bases from J, the gap between germline ends came to 12 bases. This CDR3 reads CASSLGVSGYEQYF. The CDR3 DNA is TGTGCCAGCAGTTTGGGGGTATCAGGCTACGAGCAGTACTTC.

V usage is TRBV9 and J usage is TRBJ1-1; no firm D call. The CDR3 spans 18 residues. The germline gives CDR1 SGDLS, CDR2 YYNGEE. The V end lost 6 bases, the J end lost 2 bases, and 26 bases lay between the germline ends. The CDR3 sequence: CASNHPSDSITGNTEAFF. In DNA form, the CDR3 reads TGTGCCAGCAACCACCCGTCGGACTCAATCACGGGAAACACTGAAGCTTTCTTT. Together with reference TRBV9 and TRBJ1-1, the CDR3 gives the full variable domain: DSGVTQTPKHLITATGQRVTLRCSPRSGDLSVYWYQQSLDQGLQFLIQYYNGEERAKGNILERFSAQQFPDLHSELNLSSLELGDSALYFCASNHPSDSITGNTEAFFGQGTRLTVV.

This sequence joins TRBV19 and TRBJ1-2; maybe TRBD1 (5 bases). In germline, CDR1 is LNHDA, CDR2 SQIVND (reference sequence). CDR3 length: 14 amino acids. Trimming shortened V by 8 bases and J by 5 bases, and 18 bases separated the two germline ends. This CDR3 is CASSLRDGEYGYTF. In DNA form, the CDR3 reads TGTGCCAGTTCCCTCCGGGACGGGGAATATGGCTACACCTTC.

CDR3 amino acids: CASSFLAGGRPDTQYF. CDR3 DNA: TGCGCCAGCAGTTTCTTAGCGGGAGGACGACCAGATACGCAGTATTTT. The chain has TRBV4-1 and TRBJ2-3; 10 bases are a match to TRBD2. The V gene end was trimmed by 6 bases and the J gene end by 4 bases; junction bases not matched to a gene: 10. This CDR3 contains 16 residues. Germline values: CDR1 MGHRA, CDR2 YSYEKL.

There are a few counts of this clone. The chain is built from TRBV10-3 and TRBJ1-1; D ambiguous. Per germline, CDR1 ENHRY and CDR2 SYGVKD. CDR3 size: 14 residues. Trimming took off 4 bases at V and 1 base at J, with 10 bases between the two ends. For the CDR3, the DNA is TGTGCCATCAGTGGATGGTCCCGGAACACTGAAGCTTTCTTT. Its translation is CAISGWSRNTEAFF.

This sequence joins TRBV19 and TRBJ2-7, with 10 nucleotides matching TRBD1. V lost 7 bases to trimming and J lost 6 bases; unmatched junction nucleotides: 6. Germline V gives CDR1 LNHDA, CDR2 SQIVND (reference sequence). The CDR3 consists of 13 residues. CDR3 sequence: CASMRTGGIEQYF. In DNA form, the CDR3 reads TGTGCCAGTATGCGGACAGGGGGAATCGAGCAGTACTTC.

The V gene is TRBV6-5, the J gene TRBJ2-2; 12 positions match TRBD2. Looked up from germline, CDR1 is MNHEY and CDR2 is SVGAGI. Trimming took 2 bases from V and 6 from J; bases not matched to a gene: 1. This CDR3 has 15 amino acids. The CDR3: CASSYRLAGAGELFF. CDR3 bases: TGTGCCAGCAGTTACCGACTAGCGGGAGCCGGGGAGCTGTTTTTT.

The chain links TRBV7-9 to TRBJ1-2; no firm D call. Germline CDR1 and CDR2: SEHNR and FQNEAQ (reference sequence). The CDR3 loop spans 13 amino acids. The ends were cut back, 1 base at V and 3 bases at J, with 6 bases in the middle. CDR3 protein: CASSLVPYYGYTF. The CDR3, as DNA: TGTGCCAGCAGCTTAGTCCCCTACTATGGCTACACCTTC.

This clone was seen once. The rearrangement links TRBV7-3 to TRBJ2-5, with D hard to call. This CDR3 has 14 residues. CDR1 and CDR2 (germline): SGHTA, FQGTGA. Trimming shortened V by 0 bases and J by 0 bases, and 5 bases separated the two germline ends. CDR3 loop: CASSLTSDQETQYF. CDR3 bases: TGTGCCAGCAGCTTAACAAGCGACCAAGAGACCCAGTACTTC.

This sequence joins TRBV15 and TRBJ2-5; D gene unclear. Trimming removed 1 base at V and 3 bases at J, with 15 bases between. CDR1 is LNHNV, CDR2 YYDKDF, per germline (reference sequence). CDR3 length equals 16 residues. For the CDR3, the DNA is TGTGCCACCAGCAGAGTTGCCGCTAGGGCGAAAGAGACCCAGTACTTC. Translated: CATSRVAARAKETQYF.

This clone has just a few counts. The rearrangement links TRBV6-5 to TRBJ2-7; the match to TRBD2 covers 9 bases. With V trimmed by 0 bases and J by 5 bases, 8 bases remained unmatched. CDR3 length: 16 amino acids. Germline CDR1 reads MNHEY; CDR2 reads SVGAGI. The chain's CDR3 is CASSYSIAGEGHEQYF. CDR3 DNA: TGTGCCAGCAGTTACTCTATAGCGGGAGAGGGTCACGAGCAGTACTTC.

A few counts support this clone. This rearrangement joins TRBV28 to TRBJ2-7, with 12 bases matching TRBD1. This CDR3 has 17 amino acids. V was pared by 2 bases and J by 5 bases, with 10 bases of the junction left unmatched. CDR1 MDHEN and CDR2 SYDVKM come from the germline V gene. The CDR3: CASSLRVGTGGGNEQYF. CDR3 bases: TGTGCCAGCAGTTTACGCGTCGGGACAGGGGGCGGAAACGAGCAGTACTTC.

The chain combines TRBV14 with TRBJ2-5, with D unclear. The CDR3 contains 12 residues. Germline lookup yields CDR1 SGHDN and CDR2 FVKESK. V lost 5 bases to trimming and J lost 2 bases, with 6 bases between them. CDR3 DNA: TGTGCCAGCAGCGTTATTCAAGAGACCCAGTACTTC. It yields the protein CASSVIQETQYF.

This chain connects TRBV7-2 to TRBJ1-5; D might be TRBD1 (6 bases). Trimming pared 1 base from V and 2 bases from J, leaving 6 bases between. This CDR3 is 14 amino acids long. Germline V gives CDR1 SGHTA, CDR2 FQGNSA. The CDR3 sequence: CASSLGGRNQPQHF. Written as DNA, the CDR3 is TGTGCCAGCAGCTTAGGGGGGCGCAATCAGCCCCAGCATTTT.

The chain has TRBV27 and TRBJ2-7; D is uncertain. Germline values: CDR1 MNHEY, CDR2 SMNVEV (reference sequence). This CDR3 spans 10 amino acids. V shed 4 bases and J shed 2 bases, with 0 bases lying between them. The DNA of the CDR3 is TGTGCCAGCAGTTCCTACGAGCAGTACTTC. Its protein product is CASSSYEQYF.

CDR3: CASSLDRNTIYF. The CDR3 DNA follows: TGCGCCAGCAGCTTGGACAGAAACACCATATATTTT. The rearrangement uses TRBV5-1 and TRBJ1-3; D is unresolved. This CDR3 is 12 amino acids long. The V end was cut by 0 bases, the J end by 5 bases, with 3 bases between. Germline V gene sequence: CDR1 SGHRS, CDR2 YFSETQ.

The rearrangement links TRBV5-6 to TRBJ2-5; 9 bases align to TRBD2. CDR3 length: 18 residues. CDR1 is SGHDT and CDR2 is YYEEEE in the germline V gene. V shed 1 base, J shed 5 bases, and the junction held 15 bases outside the gene matches. CDR3 protein: CASSLSSPILAGEETQYF. The CDR3 bases are TGTGCCAGCAGCTTGAGTTCGCCGATACTAGCGGGCGAGGAGACCCAGTACTTC.

The gene calls are TRBV15 and TRBJ1-4; D is unclear. V was trimmed by 6 bases and J by 0 bases, leaving 5 bases between them. Germline values: CDR1 LNHNV, CDR2 YYDKDF (reference sequence). The CDR3 contains 13 residues. This CDR3 is CATRDATNEKLFF. The CDR3 DNA follows: TGTGCCACCAGGGATGCAACTAATGAAAAACTGTTTTTT.

The chain has TRBV12-2 and TRBJ2-2; no DNA check was done on the table's D call, TRBD2. TRBV12-2 is a pseudogene. CDR3 size: 14 residues. CDR3 in amino acids: CASRQGTVWGELFF. CDR3 nucleotides: TGTGCAAGTCGCCAAGGGACTGTTTGGGGGGAGCTGTTTTTT.

The chain has TRBV28 and TRBJ1-2, with 10 bases lining up with TRBD1. Trimming cost V 5 bases and J 5 bases; bases outside gene matches: 11. Germline CDR1 reads MDHEN; CDR2 reads SYDVKM. This CDR3 spans 16 amino acids. This CDR3 reads CASSLARQGARYGYTF. The CDR3 DNA reads TGTGCCAGCAGTCTCGCTCGACAGGGGGCGCGATATGGCTACACCTTC.

This clone came up a few times. Here the CDR3 reads CASSSTGDYGYTF. The CDR3, as DNA: TGTGCCAGCAGCTCTACTGGGGACTATGGCTACACCTTC. The V and J genes are TRBV11-1 and TRBJ1-2; D gene unclear. CDR3 length equals 13 residues. Deletions cut 4 bases from V and 3 bases from J, with 9 bases between. CDR1 is SGHAT, CDR2 FQDESV, per germline (reference sequence).

The rearrangement uses TRBV27 and TRBJ2-1, with D perhaps matching TRBD2 (5 bases). The CDR3 has 15 residues. From germline, CDR1 is MNHEY and CDR2 SMNVEV (reference sequence). The V gene lost 2 bases and the J gene lost 5 bases, with 13 bases spanning the gap. CDR3 sequence (DNA): TGTGCCAGCAGTTTAGTAGCGCCCGTTAACAATGAGCAGTTCTTC. It yields the protein CASSLVAPVNNEQFF.

This clone was observed a few times. V and J are TRBV6-6 and TRBJ2-2; D not resolved. CDR1 is MNHNY, CDR2 SVGAGI, per germline (reference sequence). The CDR3 sequence is 16 residues long. V lost 2 bases, J lost 3 bases, and 13 bases lay in between. CDR3 nucleotides: TGTGCCAGCAGTTACATCCGGGTCGAGGACACCGGGGAGCTGTTTTTT. Translation: CASSYIRVEDTGELFF.

This clone was seen once. The rearrangement joins TRBV7-2 to TRBJ1-2; tentative D call: TRBD1 (5 bases). CDR3 size: 15 residues. The germline V gene encodes CDR1 SGHTA and CDR2 FQGNSA. The ends were cut back, 5 bases at V and 2 bases at J, with 15 bases in the middle. Here the CDR3 DNA reads TGTGCCAGCAGCCGCCCGGGCGGGACGAACTATGGCTACACCTTC. Protein: CASSRPGGTNYGYTF.